A selection of T cell receptor beta chains follows, all from one sample in a study of cytomegalovirus exposure and HLA in healthy donors. The assay was immunoSEQ multiplex PCR, and TCRdb's table has in-frame clones only and misses some. Here the sample spans 150,000 or so clones, roughly 80% being singletons. The sequenced material came from PBMCs. These TCRs come from a man aged 25 to 45 in good health and CMV-seropositive. CDR3s include the opening cysteine and the closing phenylalanine or tryptophan. Fields, in order: J gene, clone size, V gene, D gene, CDR3 protein, CDR3 DNA. The D gene is left open where the match is weak. For some rows the clone size is stated as once, few or many, or as a class when expanded; others skip it.

J gene: TRBJ2-2; clone size: few; V gene: TRBV4-3; D gene: -; CDR3 protein: CASSRGITNTGELFF; CDR3 DNA: TGCGCCAGCAGCCGAGGGATCACGAACACCGGGGAGCTGTTTTTT
J gene: TRBJ2-7; clone size: -; V gene: TRBV14; D gene: -; CDR3 protein: CASSPNSYEQYF; CDR3 DNA: TGTGCCAGCAGCCCCAACAGCTACGAGCAGTACTTC
J gene: TRBJ1-2; clone size: -; V gene: TRBV19; D gene: TRBD1; CDR3 protein: CASRVGTGISTNYGYTF; CDR3 DNA: TGTGCCAGTAGGGTTGGGACAGGGATATCGACTAACTATGGCTACACCTTC
J gene: TRBJ2-7; clone size: few; V gene: TRBV18; D gene: TRBD1; CDR3 protein: CASSLAGTGSSYEQYF; CDR3 DNA: TGTGCCAGCTCACTGGCCGGGACAGGGAGCTCCTACGAGCAGTACTTC
J gene: TRBJ2-1; clone size: -; V gene: TRBV9; D gene: TRBD2; CDR3 protein: CASSVEAGGNNQQFF; CDR3 DNA: TGTGCCAGCAGCGTGGAGGCGGGGGGAAACAATCAGCAGTTCTTC
J gene: TRBJ2-1; clone size: -; V gene: TRBV28; D gene: -; CDR3 protein: CASSWVAAEQFF; CDR3 DNA: TGTGCCAGCAGCTGGGTAGCGGCGGAGCAGTTCTTC
J gene: TRBJ2-3; clone size: -; V gene: TRBV5-1; D gene: TRBD2; CDR3 protein: CASSPLAGGLADTQYF; CDR3 DNA: TGCGCCAGCAGCCCACTAGCGGGGGGCCTGGCAGATACGCAGTATTTT
J gene: TRBJ2-7; clone size: -; V gene: TRBV5-5; D gene: -; CDR3 protein: CASSLTGDYEQYF; CDR3 DNA: TGTGCCAGCAGCTTAACAGGAGACTACGAGCAGTACTTC
J gene: TRBJ1-1; clone size: -; V gene: TRBV2; D gene: -; CDR3 protein: CASKEGRMNTEAFF; CDR3 DNA: TGTGCCAGCAAGGAGGGGCGGATGAACACTGAAGCTTTCTTT
J gene: TRBJ2-7; clone size: -; V gene: TRBV18; D gene: TRBD2; CDR3 protein: CASTSGDSYEQYF; CDR3 DNA: TGTGCCAGCACAAGCGGGGACTCCTACGAGCAGTACTTC
J gene: TRBJ2-5; clone size: -; V gene: TRBV9; D gene: TRBD2; CDR3 protein: CASSTLAGGETQYF; CDR3 DNA: TGTGCCAGCAGCACTCTAGCGGGGGGAGAGACCCAGTACTTC
J gene: TRBJ1-4; clone size: -; V gene: TRBV19; D gene: TRBD1; CDR3 protein: CARPSRQGCEKLFF; CDR3 DNA: TGTGCCAGGCCGTCTCGACAGGGCTGTGAAAAACTGTTTTTT
J gene: TRBJ1-1; clone size: -; V gene: TRBV9; D gene: -; CDR3 protein: CASSVAAFRGETEAFF; CDR3 DNA: TGTGCCAGCAGCGTAGCCGCGTTCAGGGGAGAGACTGAAGCTTTCTTT
J gene: TRBJ1-5; clone size: few; V gene: TRBV30; D gene: TRBD1; CDR3 protein: CAWRFKDRESQPQHF; CDR3 DNA: TGTGCCTGGAGATTCAAGGACAGGGAAAGTCAGCCCCAGCATTTT
J gene: TRBJ2-3; clone size: -; V gene: TRBV25-1; D gene: TRBD2; CDR3 protein: CASQLAGVDTQYF; CDR3 DNA: TGTGCCAGCCAACTAGCGGGGGTGGATACGCAGTATTTT
J gene: TRBJ2-7; clone size: -; V gene: TRBV28; D gene: -; CDR3 protein: CASSLYGNFKGEQYF; CDR3 DNA: TGTGCCAGCAGTTTATACGGGAACTTTAAAGGCGAGCAGTACTTC
J gene: TRBJ2-1; clone size: -; V gene: TRBV7-8; D gene: TRBD1; CDR3 protein: CASSLTGQGGDNEQFF; CDR3 DNA: TGTGCCAGCAGCTTAACGGGACAGGGAGGAGACAATGAGCAGTTCTTC
J gene: TRBJ2-7; clone size: -; V gene: TRBV28; D gene: -; CDR3 protein: CASTNADEQYF; CDR3 DNA: TGTGCCAGCACCAACGCGGACGAGCAGTACTTC
J gene: TRBJ2-3; clone size: -; V gene: TRBV2; D gene: TRBD2; CDR3 protein: CASSPGRAGTDTQYF; CDR3 DNA: TGTGCCAGCAGTCCCGGGAGGGCCGGCACAGATACGCAGTATTTT